These T cell receptor beta chains were read from a single sample in a study of T-cell memory formation after mild COVID-19. TCRdb re-derived calls from the 5' RACE reads in MiXCR, one entry per CDR3 protein. The table shows more than 300,000 distinct CDR3 sequences, with more than 20% occurring only once. The source material was PBMCs or a T cell subset sorted from them (not recorded which). Source of these receptors: a man between 18 and 35 years old who had mild COVID-19 (a few samples of this study predate the infection). Cell type and time point are not known. The CDR3 runs from the conserved cysteine through the conserved F or W. The order of the fields is V gene, J gene, D gene, clone size, CDR3 DNA, CDR3 protein. The D gene is left open where the match is weak. Rows may omit the clone size; those that give it use once, few, many or a size class.

TRBV6-4	TRBJ1-5	TRBD1	NA	TGTGCCAGCAGTGCCGAAGACAGGGGCGGTCAGCCCCAGCATTTT	CASSAEDRGGQPQHF
TRBV4-3	TRBJ1-5	NA	NA	TGCGCCAGCAGCCAAGCCACCGGAGGGAATCAGCCCCAGCATTTT	CASSQATGGNQPQHF
TRBV10-3	TRBJ2-1	TRBD1	NA	TGTGCCACCGGCCAGACAGGGGTCTACAATGAGCAGTTCTTC	CATGQTGVYNEQFF
TRBV30	TRBJ2-1	TRBD2	few	TGTGCCTGGACTAGCGGGGGGGCCGTATGGAGCGAGCAGTTCTTC	CAWTSGGAVWSEQFF
TRBV9	TRBJ2-1	NA	NA	TGTGCCAGCACCCCCTACAATGAGCAGTTCTTC	CASTPYNEQFF
TRBV5-1	TRBJ1-6	TRBD1	NA	TGCGCCAGCAGCATGACAGGGAGTAATTCACCCCTCCACTTT	CASSMTGSNSPLHF
TRBV7-2	TRBJ2-3	NA	NA	TGTGCCAGCAGTCGGGGCATAGCGGGCACAGATACGCAGTATTTT	CASSRGIAGTDTQYF
TRBV5-6	TRBJ2-3	TRBD2	NA	TGTGCCAGCAGCTTGTGGGGCGGGGGTTCAGATACGCAGTATTTT	CASSLWGGGSDTQYF
TRBV5-6	TRBJ2-4	NA	many	TGTGCCAGCAGCTTGTGGGCCAGAAACATTCAGTACTTC	CASSLWARNIQYF
TRBV7-9	TRBJ2-3	TRBD2	NA	TGTGCCAGCAGCACGCCTAGCGGGGGTAGGCTCGATACGCAGTATTTT	CASSTPSGGRLDTQYF
TRBV6-1	TRBJ2-5	TRBD2	few	TGTGCCAGCAGTGGAACGCTAGCGGGGGGAAAGACCCAGTACTTC	CASSGTLAGGKTQYF
TRBV2	TRBJ1-4	NA	few	TGTGCCACGTCGCGGGGGCGTAATGAAAAACTGTTTTTT	CATSRGRNEKLFF
TRBV5-1	TRBJ2-3	NA	many	TGCGCCAGCAGCTTGATGGGGGCAGATACGCAGTATTTT	CASSLMGADTQYF
TRBV9	TRBJ2-3	NA	few	TGTGCCAGCAGCGGGGGAAGGGGCACAGATACGCAGTATTTT	CASSGGRGTDTQYF
TRBV10-3	TRBJ1-5	NA	NA	TGTGCCATCAGTGACAGGGTAGGAGGTCAGCCCCAGCATTTT	CAISDRVGGQPQHF
TRBV6-5	TRBJ1-3	NA	few	TGTGCCAGCAGTCCCCACGACACCGACTCTGGAAACACCATATATTTT	CASSPHDTDSGNTIYF
TRBV12-3/TRBV12-4	TRBJ2-6	NA	few	TGTGCCAGCAGTTTGCAATCTGGGGCCAACGTCCTGACTTTC	CASSLQSGANVLTF
TRBV6-5	TRBJ2-5	NA	NA	TGTGCCAGCAGTGCCTTCGGAACGATCCCAGAGACCCAGTACTTC	CASSAFGTIPETQYF
TRBV7-2	TRBJ2-5	TRBD2	NA	TGTGCCAGCAGTAAATCCGCCGGCGGGGGACAAGAGACCCAGTACTTC	CASSKSAGGGQETQYF
TRBV6-5	TRBJ2-3	NA	few	TGTGCCAGCAGTGACTGGGATACGCAGTATTTT	CASSDWDTQYF
TRBV20-1	TRBJ2-1	NA	few	TGCAGTGCTAGGGATCGGGACGCGAGCAATGAGCAGTTCTTC	CSARDRDASNEQFF
TRBV5-4	TRBJ2-1	TRBD1	NA	TGTGCCAGCAGAATTGGGACAGGGGCTAGCTCCTACAATGAGCAGTTCTTC	CASRIGTGASSYNEQFF
TRBV11-3	TRBJ2-1	NA	NA	TGTGCCAGCAGCTTAGCTCGGGACTCCTCCTCCTACAATGAGCAGTTCTTC	CASSLARDSSSYNEQFF
TRBV10-3	TRBJ1-2	NA	NA	TGTGCCATCCGAAGGGGCTACACCTTC	CAIRRGYTF
TRBV7-9	TRBJ2-5	NA	NA	TGTGCCAGCAGCGCGAGGGGCCCAGGGGAAGAGACCCAGTACTTC	CASSARGPGEETQYF
TRBV7-2	TRBJ1-1	NA	few	TGTGCCAGCAGCTTAGCGGGGGCCGGTCGTAGTGGCACTGAAGCTTTCTTT	CASSLAGAGRSGTEAFF
TRBV4-2	TRBJ2-2	NA	few	TGTGCCAGCAGCCGAAGGGGGGAGATGGTACCCGGGGAGCTGTTTTTT	CASSRRGEMVPGELFF
TRBV9	TRBJ2-5	NA	few	TGTGCCAGCAGCGAATGGCCTTCGCAAGAGACCCAGTACTTC	CASSEWPSQETQYF
TRBV11-2	TRBJ2-2	NA	NA	TGTGCCAGCAGACCCCGGACCGTTTCCACCGGGGAGCTGTTTTTT	CASRPRTVSTGELFF
TRBV30	TRBJ2-3	TRBD1	NA	TGTGCCTGGTCCCAGGGGGACACAGATACGCAGTATTTT	CAWSQGDTDTQYF
TRBV7-2	TRBJ1-6	NA	NA	TGTGCCAGCAGCTTCCAGGGTCCCTATAATTCACCCCTCCACTTT	CASSFQGPYNSPLHF
TRBV20-1	TRBJ1-2	NA	few	TGCAGTGCTAGTACCCAGGGCGGCTACACCTTC	CSASTQGGYTF